The 24 T cell receptor beta chains reported below all come from one sample, sequenced in a study of CD8+ T cells in alopecia areata. After isolation, RNA underwent reverse transcription to generate cDNA as the sequencing template. TCRdb's copy holds only in-frame clones and misses some; the assay was immunoSEQ multiplex PCR. The sample consists of over 150,000 clones, roughly three fifths of them appearing once. Stated treatment: oral pan-JAK inhibitor, 5-10 mg twice daily. Specimen: CD4+ T cells sorted from blood, collected at week 4, from a patient treated with tofacitinib. The receptors stem from a human donor with alopecia areata.

This CDR3 reads CASTQGQNTEAFF. CDR3 DNA sequence: TGTGCCAGTACACAGGGCCAGAACACTGAAGCTTTCTTT. The rearrangement joins TRBV6-5 to TRBJ1-1; D might be TRBD1 (6 bases). V lost 9 bases to trimming and J lost 1 base, with 12 bases between them. Germline-derived CDR1 and CDR2 are MNHEY and SVGAGI. The CDR3 runs to 13 residues.

The V gene is TRBV2, the J gene TRBJ2-3; a possible D gene is TRBD1 (5 bases). Between the trimmed V and J ends, which lost 0 bases and 4 bases, there was a span of 14 bases. The CDR3 totals 16 residues. From germline, CDR1 is SNHLY and CDR2 FYNNEI. The CDR3 DNA reads as TGTGCCAGCAGTGAAGCCCGGGTCAGGGCGTCAGATACGCAGTATTTT. Translated: CASSEARVRASDTQYF.

The chain joins TRBV6-1 to TRBJ2-7; 10 bases fit TRBD2. This CDR3 spans 15 amino acids. Germline CDR1 is MNHNS and CDR2 is SASEGT. After removal of 2 bases from V and 3 bases from J, the junction contained 4 bases not matched to a gene. DNA of the CDR3: TGTGCCAGCAGTGAAATGAGCGGGGGGGACTACGAGCAGTACTTC. Encoded protein: CASSEMSGGDYEQYF.

The V call is TRBV19, the J call TRBJ1-5, with D unclear. Deletions cut 3 bases from V and 3 bases from J, with 9 bases between. Germline lookup yields CDR1 LNHDA and CDR2 SQIVND (reference sequence). The CDR3 consists of 14 residues. The CDR3 sequence is CASSIFVLNQPQHF. Here the CDR3 DNA reads TGTGCCAGTAGTATTTTCGTCCTCAATCAGCCCCAGCATTTT.

The chain is built from TRBV29-1 and TRBJ2-1; the match to TRBD2 covers 11 bases. CDR1 is SQVTM, CDR2 ANQGSEA, per germline. This CDR3 is 14 amino acids long. V shed 7 bases and J 7 bases; nucleotides not matched to a gene: 9. CDR3 nucleotide sequence: TGCAGCGCGGAAAGGGCTAGCGGGGGGAATGAGCAGTTCTTC. It encodes CSAERASGGNEQFF.

This clone appeared a few times. The rearrangement links TRBV10-3 to TRBJ1-3; no definite D call. V gave up 5 bases and J gave up 8 bases, with 19 bases separating them. Germline V lookup: CDR1 ENHRY, CDR2 SYGVKD. This CDR3 spans 15 amino acids. The chain's CDR3 is CAISPRGEREDTIYF. In DNA form, the CDR3 reads TGTGCCATCAGTCCCCGCGGGGAGAGGGAGGACACCATATATTTT.

The chain employs TRBV4-2 and TRBJ2-6; D may be TRBD1 or TRBD2 (5 bases each). This CDR3 comprises 15 residues. Trimming left V 1 base short and J 4 bases short, with 8 bases between. Germline lookup yields CDR1 LGHNA and CDR2 YNFKEQ. The CDR3 protein is CASSQVGAGANVLTF. The CDR3 nucleotides read TGTGCCAGCAGCCAAGTCGGGGCCGGGGCCAACGTCCTGACTTTC.

This clone showed up just a few times. The rearrangement uses TRBV7-9 and TRBJ1-6; D ambiguous. Germline CDR1 SEHNR, CDR2 FQNEAQ (reference sequence). The V gene lost 5 bases and the J gene lost 3 bases, with 5 bases spanning the gap. The CDR3 extends over 13 amino acids. The CDR3 DNA sequence: TGTGCCAGCAGCCGGGACTATAATTCACCCCTCCACTTT. The encoded protein is CASSRDYNSPLHF.

The J gene is TRBJ1-1, the V gene TRBV5-1; D is possibly TRBD1 (5 bases). There are 14 residues in the CDR3. The ends were cut back, 5 bases at V and 1 base at J, with 12 bases in the middle. Per the germline V gene, CDR1 is SGHRS and CDR2 is YFSETQ. DNA of the CDR3: TGCGCCAGCAGACGTGGTGGACAGAACACTGAAGCTTTCTTT. Protein: CASRRGGQNTEAFF.

The table lists this clone with a few counts. The chain couples TRBV2 to TRBJ2-1, with 9 bases matching TRBD1. After removal of 6 bases from V and 8 bases from J, the junction contained 14 bases not matched to a gene. The germline V gene has CDR1 SNHLY and CDR2 FYNNEI. The CDR3 consists of 16 residues. The CDR3 sequence is CASRVNSGTGYYEQFF. The DNA of the CDR3 is TGTGCCAGCAGAGTGAATTCCGGGACAGGGTATTATGAGCAGTTCTTC.

The J gene is TRBJ2-6, the V gene TRBV14; D not certain. The CDR3 totals 15 residues. Germline V gene lookup returns CDR1 SGHDN and CDR2 FVKESK. V was pared by 1 base and J by 2 bases, with 6 bases between. CDR3 amino acids: CASSQVGTGANVLTF. DNA of the CDR3: TGTGCCAGCAGCCAAGTGGGTACTGGGGCCAACGTCCTGACTTTC.

The chain employs TRBV7-3 and TRBJ2-1; possible D gene TRBD2, 5 bases. Trimming removed 5 bases from V and 4 bases from J, with 15 bases in between. The length of the CDR3 is 15 residues. CDR1 and CDR2 (germline): SGHTA, FQGTGA. This CDR3 reads CASSAGSVAYNEQFF. The CDR3 DNA is TGTGCCAGCAGCGCGGGCAGTGTGGCTTACAATGAGCAGTTCTTC.

The chain links TRBV5-1 to TRBJ2-2, with 12 bases matching TRBD1. Germline V gives CDR1 SGHRS, CDR2 YFSETQ. Trimming removed 4 bases from V and 7 bases from J; junction bases left unmatched: 8. The CDR3 runs to 16 residues. CDR3 in amino acids: CASSRSGTGGNGELFF. CDR3 nucleotide sequence: TGCGCCAGCAGCCGCTCCGGGACAGGGGGCAACGGGGAGCTGTTTTTT.

The V call is TRBV5-1, the J call TRBJ2-1; TRBD1 agrees at 7 bases. There are 14 residues in the CDR3. The germline gives CDR1 SGHRS, CDR2 YFSETQ. V trimming: 3 bases; J trimming: 2 bases; junction bases outside the gene matches: 2. In nucleotides, the CDR3 is TGCGCCAGCAGCTATGGGACAGCCTACAATGAGCAGTTCTTC. Amino acids: CASSYGTAYNEQFF. The full variable domain, its missing parts supplied by reference TRBV5-1 and TRBJ2-1, is KAGVTQTPRYLIKTRGQQVTLSCSPISGHRSVSWYQQTPGQGLQFLFEYFSETQRNKGNFPGRFSGRQFSNSRSEMNVSTLELGDSALYLCASSYGTAYNEQFFGPGTRLTVL.

This clone is a singleton in its sample. The J gene is TRBJ1-4, the V gene TRBV6-1; D might be TRBD1 (5 bases). Germline V gene sequence: CDR1 MNHNS, CDR2 SASEGT. Trimming pared 10 bases from V and 5 bases from J, leaving 20 bases between. This CDR3 contains 15 residues. Here the CDR3 DNA reads TGTGCCACCGCTAGAGTGGACAAAGTAAATGAAAAACTGTTTTTT. Encoded protein: CATARVDKVNEKLFF.

The V gene is TRBV30, the J gene TRBJ2-2; D gene uncertain. CDR1 and CDR2 (germline): GTSNPN, SVGIG (reference sequence). The CDR3 extends over 12 amino acids. Trimming took off 3 bases at V and 4 bases at J, with 6 bases between the two ends. Here the CDR3 reads CAWRLLTGELFF. For the CDR3, the DNA is TGTGCCTGGAGACTCCTCACCGGGGAGCTGTTTTTT.

This chain links TRBV2 with TRBJ1-5; D unresolved. CDR3 size: 12 residues. Germline V CDR1 and CDR2: SNHLY, FYNNEI. V lost 2 bases, J lost 6 bases, and 5 bases lay in between. This CDR3 is CASSEYAQPQHF. DNA of the CDR3: TGTGCCAGCAGTGAATACGCTCAGCCCCAGCATTTT.

Only a few counts were recorded for this clone. This chain joins TRBV14 and TRBJ2-3, with D possibly matching TRBD2 (5 bases). CDR1 SGHDN and CDR2 FVKESK come from the germline V gene. The V gene lost 0 bases and the J gene lost 7 bases, with 23 bases spanning the gap. This CDR3 region has 18 residues. The CDR3 loop is CASSQDLRAVPRGNTQYF. The DNA of the CDR3 is TGTGCCAGCAGCCAAGATCTGCGAGCGGTCCCCCGTGGGAATACGCAGTATTTT.

For the CDR3, the DNA is TGTGCCAGCAGCCCAGGACGCTACGAGCAGTACTTC. It encodes CASSPGRYEQYF. The V call is TRBV6-5, the J call TRBJ2-7; D is uncertain. Between the trimmed V and J ends, which lost 6 bases and 3 bases, there was a span of 9 bases. The CDR3 sequence is 12 residues long. Per the germline V gene, CDR1 is MNHEY and CDR2 is SVGAGI.

The chain is built from TRBV7-2 and TRBJ2-3; no reliable D call. Trimming cost V 5 bases and J 5 bases, with 8 bases left between them. CDR1 and CDR2 (germline): SGHTA, FQGNSA. The CDR3 has 12 residues. CDR3 residues: CASSPARDTQYF. CDR3 DNA: TGTGCCAGCAGCCCCGCTAGAGATACGCAGTATTTT.

The CDR3 is CASSHGEGHGYTF. The CDR3 region has the DNA TGTGCCAGCAGCCACGGGGAGGGTCATGGCTACACCTTC. The chain carries TRBV6-6 and TRBJ1-2; D unclear. Germline CDR1 reads MNHNY; CDR2 reads SVGAGI (reference sequence). This CDR3 comprises 13 residues. V shed 6 bases and J shed 6 bases, with 14 bases lying between them.

The sample holds a few counts of this clone. The rearrangement joins TRBV29-1 to TRBJ1-2, with D uncertain. CDR3 length: 13 residues. The V gene lost 6 bases and the J gene lost 9 bases, with 20 bases spanning the gap. CDR1 and CDR2 from the germline V gene are SQVTM and ANQGSEA. CDR3 residues: CSVTFGGRGSYTF. Written as DNA, the CDR3 is TGCAGCGTCACGTTCGGCGGGCGGGGAAGCTACACCTTC.

The rearrangement joins TRBV30 to TRBJ2-7, with D perhaps TRBD1 or TRBD2 (5 bases each). The CDR3 has 15 amino acids. Germline CDR1 GTSNPN, CDR2 SVGIG (reference sequence). V shed 0 bases and J shed 3 bases, with 15 bases lying between them. CDR3 sequence (DNA): TGTGCCTGGAGTGTATCCCCGGGACGAGGCTACGAGCAGTACTTC. Translating gives CAWSVSPGRGYEQYF.

V gene TRBV30 combines with J gene TRBJ1-6; tentatively, D is TRBD1 (5 bases). This CDR3 has 13 residues. Trimming stripped 2 bases from V and 7 bases from J, with 9 bases between. The germline gives CDR1 GTSNPN, CDR2 SVGIG (reference sequence). The CDR3 reads CAWSLGGNSPLHF. DNA for the CDR3: TGTGCCTGGAGTCTTGGGGGGAATTCACCCCTCCACTTT. Supplemented by reference TRBV30 and TRBJ1-6, the full variable domain reads SQTIHQWPATLVQPVGSPLSLECTVEGTSNPNLYWYRQAAGRGLQLLFYSVGIGQISSEVPQNLSASRPQDRQFILSSKKLLLSDSGFYLCAWSLGGNSPLHFGNGTRLTVT.